This TCR beta chain was obtained from a study of blood T cell repertoires in COVID-19. On the study more broadly: Samples came from the United States, Italy and Spain, spanning acute and convalescent COVID-19. From T cells, B-cell-depleted T cells, or PBMCs came the material, which was cDNA or gDNA.

Authors' methods: Counts of nucleated cells, estimated from reference gene primer amplification, were obtained. Generated by immunoSEQ multiplex PCR, the TCRdb table keeps only in-frame clones and is missing some. V, J and clone size are those of that table, while D and trimming were read from the DNA. In the table there are over 100,000 clones, about nine tenths of which are singletons. The germline gives CDR1 SGDLS, CDR2 YYNGEE. The CDR3 has 17 amino acids. Losses at the gene ends were 4 bases for V and 4 bases for J; bases not matched to a gene: 9. The V call is TRBV9, the J call TRBJ2-5, with 14 positions matching TRBD2. This receptor was obtained from a man aged 45-65 years with active COVID-19. Material: peripheral blood. The CDR3 protein is CASSPGGLAGGPETQYF. The CDR3 nucleotides are TGTGCCAGCAGCCCCGGTGGACTAGCGGGGGGTCCAGAGACCCAGTACTTC.